This T cell receptor beta chain was identified during a study of OX40 agonist ivuxolimab in advanced cancers. Overall study context: People who had prior anti-PD-1, anti-PD-L1 or anti-CTLA-4 therapy could take part, and under 50% had some. Three patients responded partially, comprising one with hepatocellular carcinoma and two with cutaneous melanoma.

The length of the CDR3 is 13 residues. Germline values: CDR1 SGHTA, CDR2 FQGNSA. Produced via immunoSEQ multiplex PCR; TCRdb's table is partial and in-frame only. The sample has some 62,000 clones; just under 85% are singletons. The source is an adult with an advanced solid tumor such as melanoma, head and neck, liver or kidney cancer. The J gene is TRBJ2-5, the V gene TRBV7-2, with a weak D call TRBD2 (6 bases). TRBJ2-7 explains the end of the DNA better; the J call may be wrong. Sample: CD4+ or CD8+ T cells sorted from blood, taken in a trial of the OX40 agonist ivuxolimab. The CDR3 here is CASSYRESYEQYF. For the CDR3, the DNA is TGTGCCAGCAGCTATCGGGAGTCCTACGAGCAGTACTTC.